This TCR beta chain was sequenced for a study of blood T cell repertoires in COVID-19. Overall study: Acute and convalescent COVID-19 specimens originated in the United States, Italy and Spain. PBMCs, B-cell-depleted T cells, or T cells were the source of the cDNA or gDNA that made up the material.

This CDR3 has 15 amino acids. The V segment lost 4 bases and the J segment 9 bases; nucleotides outside the gene matches: 9. Germline V lookup: CDR1 SGHTA, CDR2 FQGNSA. TCRdb keeps only in-frame clones here, not all; method: immunoSEQ multiplex PCR. The repertoire holds about 36,000 clones, with approximately 80% as singletons. The rearrangement joins TRBV7-2 to TRBJ1-6; 7 bases line up with TRBD1. The sequenced sample consisted of peripheral blood. The source is a human donor in a cohort sampled during active COVID-19. CDR3 nucleotide sequence: TGTGCCAGCAGCTCCAGGGGGACAGCGGGTTCACCCCTCCACTTT. This encodes CASSSRGTAGSPLHF.